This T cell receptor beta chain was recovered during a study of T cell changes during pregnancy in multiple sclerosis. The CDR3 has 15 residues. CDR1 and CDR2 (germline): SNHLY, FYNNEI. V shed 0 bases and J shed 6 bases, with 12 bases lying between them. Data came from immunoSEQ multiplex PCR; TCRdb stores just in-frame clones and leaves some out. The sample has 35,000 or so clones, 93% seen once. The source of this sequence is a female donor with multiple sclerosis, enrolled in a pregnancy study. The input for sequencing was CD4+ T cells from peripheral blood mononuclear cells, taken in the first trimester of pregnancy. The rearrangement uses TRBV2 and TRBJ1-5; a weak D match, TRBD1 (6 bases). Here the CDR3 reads CASSEARGGGQPQHF. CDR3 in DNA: TGTGCCAGCAGTGAAGCGCGAGGGGGGGGTCAGCCCCAGCATTTT.